This T cell receptor beta chain was obtained from a study of T cells after posttransplantation cyclophosphamide. Study outcomes and limitations: Recipient CMV seropositivity and CMV reactivation strongly tracked TRB clonality. Donor CD8+ memory clones often dominated recipient blood repertoires at later times. Tissue-infiltrating T cells from skin or gut overlapped little with blood T cells.

Here immunoSEQ multiplex PCR was the method, and the copy in TCRdb shows in-frame clones only, minus some. Altogether approximately 45,000 clones are present, roughly 88% being singletons, with the ten largest covering about 2.5%. Treatment was busulfan-fludarabine conditioning, a marrow graft, and cyclophosphamide on days +3 and +4. A note on this clone: As yet, its antigen is unknown.

The V gene lost 8 bases and the J gene lost 6 bases, with 17 bases spanning the gap. From germline, CDR1 is MNHNY and CDR2 SVGAGI (reference sequence). The CDR3 is made up of 14 amino acids. The specimen comprised PBMCs, sampled just over 60 days after allogeneic stem cell transplant with posttransplant cyclophosphamide. The TCR comes from a male patient aged 55 to 69 who received an allogeneic stem cell transplant from a related donor and was CMV-positive. Some of these T cells may belong to the graft donor. This chain links TRBV6-6 with TRBJ1-5, with a possible D match to TRBD1 (6 bases). The CDR3 loop is CASGGQYTGQPQHF. The CDR3, as DNA: TGTGCCAGCGGGGGACAATATACGGGTCAGCCCCAGCATTTT.